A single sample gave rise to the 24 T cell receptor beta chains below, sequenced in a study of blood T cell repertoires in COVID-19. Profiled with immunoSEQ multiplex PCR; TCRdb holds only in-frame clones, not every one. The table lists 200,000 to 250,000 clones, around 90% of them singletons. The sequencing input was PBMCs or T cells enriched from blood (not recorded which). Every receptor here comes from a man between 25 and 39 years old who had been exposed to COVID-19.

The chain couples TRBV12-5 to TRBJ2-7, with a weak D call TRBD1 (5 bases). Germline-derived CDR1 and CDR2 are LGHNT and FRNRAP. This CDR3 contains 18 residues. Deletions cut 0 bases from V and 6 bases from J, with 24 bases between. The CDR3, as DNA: TGTGCTAGTGGTTTGGTACTAAGGGGTGGCAGGGAAACAATCGAGCAGTACTTC. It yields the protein CASGLVLRGGRETIEQYF.

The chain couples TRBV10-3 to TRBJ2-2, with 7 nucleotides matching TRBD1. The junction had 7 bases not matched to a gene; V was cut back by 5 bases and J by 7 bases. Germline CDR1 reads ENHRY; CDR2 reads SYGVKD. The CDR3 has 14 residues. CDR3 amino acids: CAISKTGSGGELFF. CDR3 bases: TGTGCCATCAGTAAGACAGGGTCGGGCGGGGAGCTGTTTTTT.

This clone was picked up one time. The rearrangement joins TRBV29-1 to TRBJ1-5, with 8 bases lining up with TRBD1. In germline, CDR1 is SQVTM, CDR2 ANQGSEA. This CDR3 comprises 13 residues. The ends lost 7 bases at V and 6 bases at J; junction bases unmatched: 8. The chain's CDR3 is CSARTGLSQPQHF. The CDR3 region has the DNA TGCAGCGCCCGGACAGGGTTGAGTCAGCCCCAGCATTTT.

Written as DNA, the CDR3 is TGTGCCAGCAGCAAGGAGGAGCGGCCCCAGCATTTT. Translated: CASSKEERPQHF. The V call is TRBV21-1, the J call TRBJ1-5. TRBV21-1 is designated a pseudogene. This CDR3 contains 12 residues.

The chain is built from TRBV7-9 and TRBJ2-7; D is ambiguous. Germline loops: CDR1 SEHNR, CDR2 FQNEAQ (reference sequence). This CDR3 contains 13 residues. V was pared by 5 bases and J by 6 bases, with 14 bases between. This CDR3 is CASSPPGRSEQYF. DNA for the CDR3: TGTGCCAGCAGCCCCCCGGGTCGATCCGAGCAGTACTTC.

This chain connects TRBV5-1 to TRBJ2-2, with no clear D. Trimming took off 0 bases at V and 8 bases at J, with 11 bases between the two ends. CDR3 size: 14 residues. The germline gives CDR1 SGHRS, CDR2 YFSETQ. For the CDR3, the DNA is TGCGCCAGCAGCTTGGATTCCGGTCCGGGGGAGCTGTTTTTT. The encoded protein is CASSLDSGPGELFF.

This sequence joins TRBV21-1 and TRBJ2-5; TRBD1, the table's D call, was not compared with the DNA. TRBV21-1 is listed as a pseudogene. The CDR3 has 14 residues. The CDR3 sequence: CASSYKTRKETQYF. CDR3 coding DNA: TGTGCCAGCAGCTATAAGACAAGAAAAGAGACCCAGTACTTC.

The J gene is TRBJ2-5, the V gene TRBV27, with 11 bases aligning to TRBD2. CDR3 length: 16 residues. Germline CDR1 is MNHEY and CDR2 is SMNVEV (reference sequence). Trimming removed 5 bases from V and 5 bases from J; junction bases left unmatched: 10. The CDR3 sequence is CASSPTRLAGGETQYF. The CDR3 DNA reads TGTGCCAGCAGTCCTACTCGTTTAGCGGGGGGGGAGACCCAGTACTTC.

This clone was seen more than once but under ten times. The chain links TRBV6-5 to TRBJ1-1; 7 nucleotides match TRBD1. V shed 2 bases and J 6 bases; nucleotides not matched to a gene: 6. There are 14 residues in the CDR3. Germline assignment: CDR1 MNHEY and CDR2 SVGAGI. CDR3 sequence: CASSYGAGGAEAFF. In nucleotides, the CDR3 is TGTGCCAGCAGTTACGGGGCAGGGGGTGCTGAAGCTTTCTTT.

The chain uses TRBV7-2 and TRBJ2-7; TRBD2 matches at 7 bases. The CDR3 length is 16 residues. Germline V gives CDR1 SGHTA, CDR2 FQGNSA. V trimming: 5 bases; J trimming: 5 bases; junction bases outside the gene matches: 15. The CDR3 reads CASSGGGQGGVNEQYF. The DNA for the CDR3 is TGTGCCAGCAGCGGGGGGGGTCAGGGTGGAGTAAACGAGCAGTACTTC. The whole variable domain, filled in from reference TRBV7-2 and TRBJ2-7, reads GAGVSQSPSNKVTEKGKDVELRCDPISGHTALYWYRQSLGQGLEFLIYFQGNSAPDKSGLPSDRFSAERTGGSVSTLTIQRTQQEDSAVYLCASSGGGQGGVNEQYFGPGTRLTVT.

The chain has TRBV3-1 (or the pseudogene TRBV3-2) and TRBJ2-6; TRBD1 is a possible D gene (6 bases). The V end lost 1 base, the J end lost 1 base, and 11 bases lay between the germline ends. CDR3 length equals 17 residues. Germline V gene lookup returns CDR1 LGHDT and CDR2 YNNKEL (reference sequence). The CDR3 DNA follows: TGTGCCAGCAGCCAAGGATTAACAGGGTCTGGGGCCAACGTCCTGACTTTC. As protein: CASSQGLTGSGANVLTF.

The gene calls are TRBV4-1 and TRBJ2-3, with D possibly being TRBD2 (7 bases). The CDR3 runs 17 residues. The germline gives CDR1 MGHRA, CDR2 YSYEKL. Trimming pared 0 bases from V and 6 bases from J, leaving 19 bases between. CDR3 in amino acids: CASSQEPLGGGQDTQYF. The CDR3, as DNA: TGCGCCAGCAGCCAAGAGCCCCTGGGAGGGGGGCAGGATACGCAGTATTTT.

The CDR3 DNA reads as TGTGCCAGCAGCCCAATCGGTGACAGGGTTCACGAGCAGTACTTC. Protein sequence: CASSPIGDRVHEQYF. The chain has TRBV16 and TRBJ2-7; 7 bases fit TRBD1. CDR3 size: 15 residues. Germline V CDR1 and CDR2: KGHSY, FQNENV. V shed 4 bases, J shed 5 bases, and the junction held 11 bases outside the gene matches.

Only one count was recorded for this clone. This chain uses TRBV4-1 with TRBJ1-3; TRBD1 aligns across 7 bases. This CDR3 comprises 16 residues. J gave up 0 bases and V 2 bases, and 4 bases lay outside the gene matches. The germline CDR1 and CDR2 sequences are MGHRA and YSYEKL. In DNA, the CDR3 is TGCGCCAGCAGCCAACTCGACAGGGCCTCTGGAAACACCATATATTTT. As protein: CASSQLDRASGNTIYF.

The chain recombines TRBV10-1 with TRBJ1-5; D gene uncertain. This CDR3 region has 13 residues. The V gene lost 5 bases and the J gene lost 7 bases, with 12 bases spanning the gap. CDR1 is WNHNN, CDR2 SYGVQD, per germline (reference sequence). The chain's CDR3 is CASSPNIGQPQHF. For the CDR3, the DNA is TGCGCCAGCAGTCCTAACATCGGGCAGCCCCAGCATTTT.

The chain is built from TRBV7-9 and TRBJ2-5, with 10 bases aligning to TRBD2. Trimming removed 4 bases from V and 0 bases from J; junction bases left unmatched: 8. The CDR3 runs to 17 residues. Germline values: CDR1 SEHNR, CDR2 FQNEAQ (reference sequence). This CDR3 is CASSYPQSGGDQETQYF. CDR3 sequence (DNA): TGTGCCAGCAGCTACCCCCAGAGCGGGGGGGACCAAGAGACCCAGTACTTC.

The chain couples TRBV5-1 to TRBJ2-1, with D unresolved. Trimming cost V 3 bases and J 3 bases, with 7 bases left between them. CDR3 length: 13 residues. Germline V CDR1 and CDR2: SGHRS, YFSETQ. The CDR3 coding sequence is TGCGCCAGCAGCTACGGTGGCTACAATGAGCAGTTCTTC. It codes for CASSYGGYNEQFF. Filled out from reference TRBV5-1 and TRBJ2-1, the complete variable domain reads KAGVTQTPRYLIKTRGQQVTLSCSPISGHRSVSWYQQTPGQGLQFLFEYFSETQRNKGNFPGRFSGRQFSNSRSEMNVSTLELGDSALYLCASSYGGYNEQFFGPGTRLTVL.

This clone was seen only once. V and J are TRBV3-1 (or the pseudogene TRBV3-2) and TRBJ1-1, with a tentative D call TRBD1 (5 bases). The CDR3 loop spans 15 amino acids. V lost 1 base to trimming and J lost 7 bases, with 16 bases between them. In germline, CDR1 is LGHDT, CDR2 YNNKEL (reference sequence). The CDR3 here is CASSQGWGRGIEAFF. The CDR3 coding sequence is TGTGCCAGCAGCCAAGGGTGGGGAAGGGGAATTGAAGCTTTCTTT.

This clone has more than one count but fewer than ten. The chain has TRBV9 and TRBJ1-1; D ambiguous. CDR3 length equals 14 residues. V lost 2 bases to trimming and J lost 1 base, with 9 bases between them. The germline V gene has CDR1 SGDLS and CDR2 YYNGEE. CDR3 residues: CASSVSSSNTEAFF. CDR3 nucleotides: TGTGCCAGCAGCGTTTCTTCGTCGAACACTGAAGCTTTCTTT.

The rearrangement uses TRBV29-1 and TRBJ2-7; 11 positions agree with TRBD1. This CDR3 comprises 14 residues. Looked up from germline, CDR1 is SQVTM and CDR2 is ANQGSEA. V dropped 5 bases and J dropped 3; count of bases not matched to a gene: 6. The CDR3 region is CSVSPGTGGYEQYF. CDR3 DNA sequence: TGCAGCGTTTCCCCCGGGACAGGGGGCTACGAGCAGTACTTC.

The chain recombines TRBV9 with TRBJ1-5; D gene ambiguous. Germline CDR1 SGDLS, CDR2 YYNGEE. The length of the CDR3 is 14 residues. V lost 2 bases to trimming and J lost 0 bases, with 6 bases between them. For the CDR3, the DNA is TGTGCCAGCAGCGTGACTGGTAGCAATCAGCCCCAGCATTTT. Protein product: CASSVTGSNQPQHF.

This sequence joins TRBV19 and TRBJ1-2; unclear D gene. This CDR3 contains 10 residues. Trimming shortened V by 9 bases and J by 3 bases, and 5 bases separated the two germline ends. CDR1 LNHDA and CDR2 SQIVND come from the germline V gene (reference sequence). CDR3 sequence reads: CASYYYGYTF. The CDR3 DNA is TGTGCCAGCTATTACTATGGCTACACCTTC.

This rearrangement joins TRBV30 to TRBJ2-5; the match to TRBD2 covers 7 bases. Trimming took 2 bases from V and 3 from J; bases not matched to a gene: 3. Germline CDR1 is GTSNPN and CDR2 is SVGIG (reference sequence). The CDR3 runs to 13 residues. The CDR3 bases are TGTGCCTGGAGTCTGGGGGGGAAAGAGACCCAGTACTTC. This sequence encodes CAWSLGGKETQYF.

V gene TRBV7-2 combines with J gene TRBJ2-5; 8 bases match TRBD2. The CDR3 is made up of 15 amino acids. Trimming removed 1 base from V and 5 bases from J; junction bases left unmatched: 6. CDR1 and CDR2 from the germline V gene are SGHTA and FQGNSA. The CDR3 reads CASSLVGVAGETQYF. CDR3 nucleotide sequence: TGTGCCAGCAGCTTAGTTGGGGTAGCGGGGGAGACCCAGTACTTC.